The clone carrying this T cell receptor (beta chain) has just a few counts. This sample stems from a study of control samples from healthy donors and cancer patients. Data came from immunoSEQ multiplex PCR; TCRdb stores just in-frame clones and leaves some out. The sample has approximately 58,000 clones, more than 70% seen once. Source material: PBMCs. This sequence originates from a woman aged 60 to 75 with lung cancer.

CDR3 residues: CASSQGWTGIQPQHF. Here the CDR3 DNA reads TGCGCCAGCAGCCAAGGCTGGACAGGGATTCAGCCCCAGCATTTT. The chain has TRBV4-1 and TRBJ1-5; 8 nucleotides match TRBD1. V shed 1 base, J shed 6 bases, and the junction held 5 bases outside the gene matches. The CDR3 has 15 amino acids. CDR1 is MGHRA and CDR2 is YSYEKL in the germline V gene.